This T cell receptor (beta chain) was captured by sequencing in a study of T cells in Graves' hyperthyroidism and ophthalmopathy. Notes on the study in general: Most thyroid clonotypes that were expanded above 0.001 also turned up in blood.

Turning to this clonotype: What it binds is not known.

Amplified TCR beta CDR3 regions came from RNA transcripts. The TCR CDR3 first-round RT-PCR relied on the HTBI primer set. Using its own MiXCR run on the multiplex PCR reads, TCRdb lists one record per CDR3 protein. The sample has about 640,000 distinct CDR3 sequences, 20% to 25% seen once. This CDR3 comprises 15 residues. V was cut by 3 bases and J by 0 bases, with 8 bases left in between. Looked up from germline, CDR1 is MGHDK and CDR2 is SYGVNS. The rearrangement uses TRBV25-1 and TRBJ1-4; unclear D gene. The origin of this receptor is a man younger than 40 with Graves' ophthalmopathy. Sequencing input: blood. The CDR3 is CASSDFRATNEKLFF. The CDR3 bases are TGTGCCAGCAGTGATTTCAGAGCAACTAATGAAAAACTGTTTTTT.